The source of this TCR beta chain is a study of T cells in Graves' hyperthyroidism and ophthalmopathy. Whole-study results and caveats: Most clonotypes expanded in thyroid above 0.001 were likewise present in blood. Patients with ophthalmopathy were separated from those with stable hyperthyroidism by a 13 V-J model.

The CDR3 extends over 15 amino acids. The V end was cut by 5 bases, the J end by 7 bases, with 21 bases between. Germline CDR1 is SEHNR and CDR2 is FQNEAQ (reference sequence). A note on this clonotype: Antigen unknown.

What was amplified from RNA transcripts were TCR beta CDR3 regions. A first-round RT-PCR of the TCR CDR3 used the HTBI primer set. TCRdb reanalysed the multiplex PCR reads using MiXCR and keeps one entry per CDR3 protein. Of about 420,000 distinct CDR3 sequences listed, around 14% were seen once; the top ten hold roughly 7.7%. This sequence originates from a woman younger than 35 with Graves' hyperthyroidism. Sequenced input: blood. V usage is TRBV7-9 and J usage is TRBJ2-7; D may correspond to TRBD1 or TRBD2 (5 bases each). The CDR3 DNA sequence: TGTGCCAGCAGCCCGGGGACCAACAGTCCCAAGGAGCAGTACTTC. Protein product: CASSPGTNSPKEQYF.